This TCR beta chain was captured by sequencing in a study of blood T cell repertoires in COVID-19 (TCRdb year 2020). Regarding the complete study: Samples from collaborators originated in the United States, Italy and Spain and spanned both the acute and convalescent phases of COVID-19. The prospective study material was composed of cDNA or gDNA derived from T cells, B-cell-depleted T cells, or PBMCs. The dataset comprised deeply sampled blood TCRbeta repertoires from subjects exposed to, actively infected with, or recovered from COVID-19. The repertoires were made available in a free public database intended to serve as a resource for research on the immune response to SARS-CoV-2. The samples were drawn from the first 160 participants of the ongoing ImmuneRACE study and from 1,254 subjects provided by 6 global collaborators. Sample metadata almost always included a de-identified subject ID, COVID-19 status, age in years and sex. Where available, HLA class I and class II types were obtained from metadata supplied by the sample provider rather than from assay-based typing.

Turning to this clone: No cognate antigen has been identified for it. The input lacks base qualities; no much larger clone sits a single base away.

Measured from the cysteine to the phenylalanine, the CDR3 is 14 residues long. Only the CDR3 region is kept as DNA, spanning 42 bases read in frame from base 1. The trim is 7 bases for V and 1 base for J, with a gap of 10 bases between the germline ends. Looking up the germline V gene (reference sequence) yields CDR1 LNHDA and CDR2 SQIVND. TCRbeta CDR3 regions were amplified from genomic DNA using the immunoSEQ Assay, a bias-controlled multiplex PCR. On the study's bioinformatics: Within the assay, amplification of reference gene primers was used to estimate how many nucleated cells each sample contained. Sequence reads were collapsed and filtered to measure the absolute abundance of every unique TCRbeta CDR3 rearrangement. For each sample, productive Simpson clonality was calculated by taking the square root of Simpson's diversity index across productive rearrangements. The source is immuneACCESS, and TCRdb retained only in-frame sequences with V and J called. Part of the clones is not carried over; for the studies checked, unresolved V genes explain less than half of this, and the remainder is unexplained. The V and J calls and clone size were taken over from that table, and D and trimming were inferred from the DNA. The sample data list roughly 180,000 clones, and approximately 80% of these were observed just once. About 6.7% of the sample rests with the top ten.

One collaborating source in Seattle enrolled patients while the patients were actively infected and followed the patients over time throughout the course of disease. The collaborating institutions used their own protocols to collect whole blood in K2EDTA tubes. For TCRbeta analysis, collaborator samples were shipped as frozen whole blood, as isolated PBMCs, or as DNA extracted from either sample type. The paper as a whole reports these results and caveats: The amount of clinical and demographic metadata varied by source and participant and was provided uncurated.

This sequence was found in a woman aged 40-49 years with COVID-19, enrolled during active disease. The material sequenced was peripheral blood. The rearrangement joined TRBV19 to TRBJ2-2; 5 matching bases give a weak D call of TRBD1. The CDR3 here reads CASTGFLNTGELFF. The base sequence is TGTGCCAGTACAGGGTTTTTGAACACCGGGGAGCTGTTTTTT.